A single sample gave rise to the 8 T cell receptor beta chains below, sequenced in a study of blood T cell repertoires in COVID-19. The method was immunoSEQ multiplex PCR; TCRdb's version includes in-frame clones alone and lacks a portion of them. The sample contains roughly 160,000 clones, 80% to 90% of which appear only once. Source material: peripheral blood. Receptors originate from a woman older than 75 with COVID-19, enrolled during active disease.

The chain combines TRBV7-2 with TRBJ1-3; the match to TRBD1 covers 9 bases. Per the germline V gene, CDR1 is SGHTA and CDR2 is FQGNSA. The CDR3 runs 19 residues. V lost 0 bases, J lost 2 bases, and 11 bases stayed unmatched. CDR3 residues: CASSLALGTGWGTGNTIYF. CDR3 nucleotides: TGTGCCAGCAGCTTAGCGCTAGGGACAGGGTGGGGAACTGGAAACACCATATATTTT.

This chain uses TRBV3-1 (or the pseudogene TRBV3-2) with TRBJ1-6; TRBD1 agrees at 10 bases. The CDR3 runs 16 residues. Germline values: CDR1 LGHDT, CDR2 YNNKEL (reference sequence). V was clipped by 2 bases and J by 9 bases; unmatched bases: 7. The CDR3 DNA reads TGTGCCAGCAGCCAACCAAGACAGGGGGCGCGTTCACCCCTCCACTTT. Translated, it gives CASSQPRQGARSPLHF.

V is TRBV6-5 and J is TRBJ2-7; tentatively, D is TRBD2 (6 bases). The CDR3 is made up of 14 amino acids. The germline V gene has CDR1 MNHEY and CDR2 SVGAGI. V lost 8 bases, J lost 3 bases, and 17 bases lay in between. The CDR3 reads CASAPGLLNYEQYF. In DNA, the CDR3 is TGTGCCAGCGCTCCGGGACTCCTGAACTACGAGCAGTACTTC.

In nucleotides, the CDR3 is TGTGCCAGTAGTATTGACAGGGTAGGGACCGGGGAGCTGTTTTTT. Translation: CASSIDRVGTGELFF. This chain connects TRBV19 to TRBJ2-2; 7 bases fit TRBD1. Germline V gives CDR1 LNHDA, CDR2 SQIVND (reference sequence). The CDR3 runs to 15 residues. Trimming took 3 bases from V and 5 from J; bases not matched to a gene: 6.

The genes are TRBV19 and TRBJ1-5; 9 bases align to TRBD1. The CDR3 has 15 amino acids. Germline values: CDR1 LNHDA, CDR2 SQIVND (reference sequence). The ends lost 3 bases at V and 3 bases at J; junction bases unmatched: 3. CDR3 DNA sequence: TGTGCCAGTAGTATTACAGGGGGCCCCAATCAGCCCCAGCATTTT. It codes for CASSITGGPNQPQHF.

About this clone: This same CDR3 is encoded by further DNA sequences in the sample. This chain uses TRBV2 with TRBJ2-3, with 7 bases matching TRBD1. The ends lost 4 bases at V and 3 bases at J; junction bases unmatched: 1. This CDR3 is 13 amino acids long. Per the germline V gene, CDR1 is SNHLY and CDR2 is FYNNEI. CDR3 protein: CASSGQGTDTQYF. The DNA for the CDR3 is TGTGCCAGCAGTGGACAGGGTACAGATACGCAGTATTTT.

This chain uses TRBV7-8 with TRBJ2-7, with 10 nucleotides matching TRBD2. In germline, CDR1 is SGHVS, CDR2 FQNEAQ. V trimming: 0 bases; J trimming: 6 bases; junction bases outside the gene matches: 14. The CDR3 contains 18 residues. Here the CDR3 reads CASSLAASGRAGTSEQYF. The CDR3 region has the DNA TGTGCCAGCAGCTTAGCGGCAAGCGGGAGGGCCGGTACCTCCGAGCAGTACTTC.

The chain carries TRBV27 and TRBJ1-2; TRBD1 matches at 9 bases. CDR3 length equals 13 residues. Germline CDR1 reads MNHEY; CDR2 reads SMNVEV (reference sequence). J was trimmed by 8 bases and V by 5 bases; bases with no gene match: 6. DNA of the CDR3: TGTGCCAGCAGTCCTGGGACAGGGCAGGGCTACACCTTC. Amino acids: CASSPGTGQGYTF.